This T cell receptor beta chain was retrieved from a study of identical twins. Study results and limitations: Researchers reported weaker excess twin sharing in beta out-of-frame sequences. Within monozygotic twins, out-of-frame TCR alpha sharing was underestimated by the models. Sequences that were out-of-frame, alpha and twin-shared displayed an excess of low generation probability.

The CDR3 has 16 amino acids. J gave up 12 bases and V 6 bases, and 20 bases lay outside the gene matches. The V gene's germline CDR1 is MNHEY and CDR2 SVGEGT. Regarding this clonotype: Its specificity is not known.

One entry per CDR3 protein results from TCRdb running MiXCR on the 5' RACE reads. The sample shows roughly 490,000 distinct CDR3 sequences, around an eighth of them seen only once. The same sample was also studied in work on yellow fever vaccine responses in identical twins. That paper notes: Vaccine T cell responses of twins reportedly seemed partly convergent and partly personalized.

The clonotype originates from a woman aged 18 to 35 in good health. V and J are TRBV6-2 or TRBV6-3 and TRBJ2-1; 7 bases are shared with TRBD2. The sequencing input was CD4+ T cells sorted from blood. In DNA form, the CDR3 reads TGTGCCAGCAGCATCCGAACTAGCGCTACAATACCCGGGCAGTTCTTC. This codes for CASSIRTSATIPGQFF.